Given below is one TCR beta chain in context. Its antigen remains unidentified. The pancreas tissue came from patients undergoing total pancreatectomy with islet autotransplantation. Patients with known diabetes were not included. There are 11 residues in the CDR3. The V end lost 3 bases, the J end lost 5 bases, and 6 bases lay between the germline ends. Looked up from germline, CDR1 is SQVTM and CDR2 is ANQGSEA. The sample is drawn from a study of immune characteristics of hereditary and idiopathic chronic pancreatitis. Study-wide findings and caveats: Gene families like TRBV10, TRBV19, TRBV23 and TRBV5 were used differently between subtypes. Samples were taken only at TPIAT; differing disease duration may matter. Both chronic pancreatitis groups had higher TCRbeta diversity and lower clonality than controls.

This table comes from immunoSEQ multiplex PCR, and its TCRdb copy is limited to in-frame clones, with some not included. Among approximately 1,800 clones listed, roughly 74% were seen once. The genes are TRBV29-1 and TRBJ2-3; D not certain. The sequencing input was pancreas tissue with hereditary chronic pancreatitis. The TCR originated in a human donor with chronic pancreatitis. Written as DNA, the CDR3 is TGCAGCGTTGATTTACAAGATACGCAGTATTTT. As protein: CSVDLQDTQYF.